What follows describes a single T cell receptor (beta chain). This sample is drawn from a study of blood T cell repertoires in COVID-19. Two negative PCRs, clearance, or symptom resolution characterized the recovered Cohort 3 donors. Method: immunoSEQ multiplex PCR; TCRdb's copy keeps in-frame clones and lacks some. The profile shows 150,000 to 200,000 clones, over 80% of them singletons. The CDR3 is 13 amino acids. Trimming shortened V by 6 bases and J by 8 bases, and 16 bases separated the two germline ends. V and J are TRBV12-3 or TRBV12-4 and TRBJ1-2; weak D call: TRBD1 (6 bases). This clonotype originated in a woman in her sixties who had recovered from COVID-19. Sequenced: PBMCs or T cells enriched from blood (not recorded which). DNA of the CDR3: TGTGCCAGCAGGCTGGCGGGGGCTAACGGCTACACCTTC. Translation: CASRLAGANGYTF.